Below are 17 T cell receptor beta chains sequenced from a single sample in a study of blood T cell repertoires in COVID-19. The assay was immunoSEQ multiplex PCR, and TCRdb's table has in-frame clones only and misses some. This sample has over 95,000 clones, with roughly 89% found just once. Sequenced: peripheral blood. The receptors derive from a human donor with acute or convalescent COVID-19. The donor label of this sample is uncertain.

This chain connects TRBV10-2 to TRBJ2-1; possibly TRBD2 for D (5 bases). The CDR3 spans 15 residues. Trimming left V 0 bases short and J 6 bases short, with 12 bases between. The germline V gene has CDR1 WSHSY and CDR2 SAAADI. The CDR3 region is CASSESLGGRNEQFF. CDR3 DNA: TGCGCCAGCAGTGAGTCTTTGGGCGGGCGCAATGAGCAGTTCTTC.

The genes are TRBV28 and TRBJ2-3; 11 bases agree with TRBD1. Unmatched junction bases numbered 4, after V lost 5 bases and J lost 3 bases. The length of the CDR3 is 15 residues. The germline V gene encodes CDR1 MDHEN and CDR2 SYDVKM. In DNA, the CDR3 is TGTGCCAGCAGTGGGACAGGGGGTTTGACAGATACGCAGTATTTT. This encodes CASSGTGGLTDTQYF.

The chain recombines TRBV7-2 with TRBJ2-1; 9 nucleotides agree with TRBD2. Germline values: CDR1 SGHTA, CDR2 FQGNSA. The ends lost 5 bases at V and 5 bases at J; junction bases unmatched: 7. This CDR3 is 15 amino acids long. CDR3 coding DNA: TGTGCCAGCAGCCCGCGGACTAGCGCAAACAATGAGCAGTTCTTC. This sequence encodes CASSPRTSANNEQFF.

The V gene is TRBV18, the J gene TRBJ1-3; D unclear. The V gene's germline CDR1 is KGHSH and CDR2 LQKENI. Deletions cut 2 bases from V and 0 bases from J, with 5 bases between. The CDR3 totals 14 residues. CDR3 sequence (DNA): TGTGCCAGCTCACCAGCAGACTCTGGAAACACCATATATTTT. This sequence encodes CASSPADSGNTIYF.

The chain links TRBV6-5 to TRBJ1-5, with D maybe TRBD1 (5 bases). Trimming shortened V by 7 bases and J by 2 bases, and 12 bases separated the two germline ends. The V gene's germline CDR1 is MNHEY and CDR2 SVGAGI. CDR3 size: 14 residues. The CDR3 region is CASKGGAGNQPQHF. The DNA of the CDR3 is TGTGCCAGCAAGGGAGGGGCTGGCAATCAGCCCCAGCATTTT.

In the case of this clone: Other DNA sequences in the sample encode the same CDR3. The chain combines TRBV9 with TRBJ1-1; weak D call: TRBD1 (6 bases). Trimming removed 4 bases at V and 2 bases at J, with 12 bases between. This CDR3 has 14 residues. The germline V gene has CDR1 SGDLS and CDR2 YYNGEE. DNA for the CDR3: TGTGCCAGCAGCCCCGGACAGTTCAACACTGAAGCTTTCTTT. Encoded protein: CASSPGQFNTEAFF.

J is TRBJ1-5 and V is TRBV10-1; TRBD1 agrees at 10 bases. The CDR3 has 16 residues. V was clipped by 0 bases and J by 6 bases; unmatched bases: 5. Germline V gene data show CDR1 as WNHNN and CDR2 as SYGVQD (reference sequence). The CDR3 reads CASSESRQGAGQPQHF. The CDR3 DNA reads TGCGCCAGCAGTGAGTCGAGACAGGGGGCGGGTCAGCCCCAGCATTTT.

Remarks on this clone: The junction and the germline gene differ at one end; a read error may be behind it. The genes are TRBV7-2 and TRBJ2-7; 10 nucleotides line up with TRBD1. CDR3 size: 13 residues. The V gene's germline CDR1 is SGHTA and CDR2 FQGNSA. The CDR3 region has the DNA TGTGCCAGCAGACGCGGGACAGGGGAGAGTCCTGACTTC. Translated, it gives CASRRGTGESPDF. Based on the CDR3 plus reference TRBV7-2 and TRBJ2-7, the full variable domain is GAGVSQSPSNKVTEKGKDVELRCDPISGHTALYWYRQSLGQGLEFLIYFQGNSAPDKSGLPSDRFSAERTGGSVSTLTIQRTQQEDSAVYLCASRRGTGESPDFGPGTRLTVT.

The chain combines TRBV28 with TRBJ1-5; D not resolved. CDR1 is MDHEN and CDR2 is SYDVKM in the germline V gene. The CDR3 contains 16 residues. Trimming left V 4 bases short and J 5 bases short, with 18 bases between. The CDR3 DNA is TGTGCCAGCAGTTCCCCGACCCCGGGAGGCGATCAGCCCCAGCATTTT. Residues: CASSSPTPGGDQPQHF.

The chain recombines TRBV19 with TRBJ2-2; 7 bases map to TRBD1. The ends lost 9 bases at V and 5 bases at J; junction bases unmatched: 9. Germline CDR1 and CDR2: LNHDA and SQIVND (reference sequence). This CDR3 region has 14 residues. The CDR3, as DNA: TGTGCCAGCCACCGACAGGGCCCTACCGGGGAGCTGTTTTTT. Translation: CASHRQGPTGELFF.

This chain uses TRBV7-2 with TRBJ2-7, with D tentatively TRBD2 (6 bases). Per germline, CDR1 SGHTA and CDR2 FQGNSA. The CDR3 is made up of 14 amino acids. V dropped 1 base and J dropped 1 base, with 8 bases sitting between them. CDR3 amino acids: CASSLGGTSYEQYF. The CDR3 bases are TGTGCCAGCAGCTTAGGGGGGACTTCCTACGAGCAGTACTTC.

The chain couples TRBV6-6 to TRBJ1-1; D gene uncertain. V lost 6 bases and J 4 bases, leaving 21 bases between the germline ends. This CDR3 contains 16 residues. CDR1 and CDR2 (germline): MNHNY, SVGAGI (reference sequence). Here the CDR3 DNA reads TGTGCCAGCAGCCCGATAAACGTGGGGAGGTTCACTGAAGCTTTCTTT. Translation gives CASSPINVGRFTEAFF.

The J gene is TRBJ2-7, the V gene TRBV2; no firm D call. The germline V and J ends were trimmed by 8 bases and 3 bases, with 20 bases remaining between them. CDR3 length: 15 residues. The V gene's germline CDR1 is SNHLY and CDR2 FYNNEI. DNA for the CDR3: TGTGCCAGCTTTGGATTGGGCCCCGAAGGCTACGAGCAGTACTTC. Its protein is CASFGLGPEGYEQYF.

This chain links TRBV18 with TRBJ2-1; no clear D gene. Trimming pared 6 bases from V and 0 bases from J, leaving 12 bases between. From germline, CDR1 is KGHSH and CDR2 LQKENI. The CDR3 is 15 residues long. The CDR3 DNA reads as TGTGCCAGCTCTCTGCGACAAAGCTCCTACAATGAGCAGTTCTTC. Its translation: CASSLRQSSYNEQFF.

The V and J genes are TRBV6-2 or TRBV6-3 and TRBJ1-5, with 11 bases that match TRBD1. With V trimmed by 5 bases and J by 10 bases, 7 bases remained unmatched. This CDR3 is 14 amino acids long. Germline-derived CDR1 and CDR2 are MNHEY and SVGEGT. The CDR3 loop reads CASSAGTGGLPQHF. CDR3 sequence (DNA): TGTGCCAGCAGTGCCGGGACAGGGGGATTACCCCAGCATTTT.

The rearrangement links TRBV2 to TRBJ1-1; 7 bases fit TRBD1. CDR1 and CDR2 from the germline V gene are SNHLY and FYNNEI. Trimming took 6 bases from V and 5 from J; bases not matched to a gene: 9. The CDR3 totals 14 residues. The CDR3 is CASRASGTETEAFF. The DNA of the CDR3 is TGTGCCAGCAGGGCTTCCGGGACAGAGACTGAAGCTTTCTTT.

The chain joins TRBV3-1 (or the pseudogene TRBV3-2) to TRBJ2-1; a possible D gene is TRBD2 (5 bases). V lost 4 bases and J lost 10, with 8 bases in between. This CDR3 is built from 11 residues. Per the germline V gene, CDR1 is LGHDT and CDR2 is YNNKEL (reference sequence). The CDR3 DNA reads as TGTGCCAGCAGCCGAGGGAAAGAGCAGTTCTTC. Amino acid sequence: CASSRGKEQFF.